The present T cell receptor beta chain was sequenced within a study of blood T cell repertoires in COVID-19 (dated by TCRdb to about 2020). Regarding the research as a whole: The collaborator samples originated in the United States, Italy and Spain and spanned the acute and convalescent phases of COVID-19. The material from the prospective study consisted of cDNA or gDNA derived from T cells, B-cell-depleted T cells, or PBMCs. Subjects who had been exposed to COVID-19, were actively infected with it, or had recovered from it provided the deeply sampled blood TCRbeta repertoires that made up the dataset. A freely available public database, intended as a resource for researchers studying the immune response to SARS-CoV-2, is where the repertoires were released. The samples were drawn from two sources: the first 160 participants of the ongoing ImmuneRACE study, and 1,254 subjects contributed by 6 global collaborators. Sample metadata almost always included a de-identified subject ID, COVID-19 status, age in years and sex. Where available, HLA class I and class II types were obtained from metadata supplied by the sample provider rather than from assay-based typing.

The sample holds one count of this clone. The specificity of this receptor is unknown. The input lacks base qualities; no much larger clone sits a single base away. What the work shows at the level of the full study, not this receptor alone: The amount of clinical and demographic metadata varied by source and participant and was provided uncurated.

TCRbeta CDR3 regions were amplified from genomic DNA using the immunoSEQ Assay, a bias-controlled multiplex PCR. In the source study's methods: The number of nucleated cells in each sample was estimated by amplification of reference gene primers within the assay. To quantify the absolute abundance of each unique TCRbeta CDR3 rearrangement, sequence reads were collapsed and filtered. Productive Simpson clonality was computed per sample as the square root of Simpson's diversity index over productive rearrangements. In its TCRdb copy, this immuneACCESS table keeps in-frame sequences only and misses some clones. Where compared with another copy, unresolved V genes explain less than half of these, and the others have no known cause. That table furnishes V, J and clone size, whereas the DNA furnished D and trimming. The sample table contains approximately 72,000 clones; only one count was recorded for about 85% of them. Approximately 32% of the sample is taken by the ten largest.

Relative to germline, V is 3 bases shorter and J is 0 bases shorter, with 6 bases between their ends. Spanning cysteine to phenylalanine, the CDR3 consists of 14 amino acids. Only the CDR3 part of the read is kept: 42 bases, read in frame from the first base. In the germline V gene (reference sequence), CDR1 corresponds to SEHNR and CDR2 to FQNEAQ. Each collaborating institution followed its own protocols to collect whole blood in K2EDTA tubes. For TCRbeta analysis, collaborators shipped samples in one of three forms: frozen whole blood, isolated PBMCs, or DNA extracted from either of those sample types.

The chain employs TRBV7-9 and TRBJ1-3; the D gene identity is not certain. The sequence derives from a woman at least 80 years old with active or convalescent COVID-19. The sample was peripheral blood. The CDR3 reads as follows: CASSLAGSGNTIYF. The DNA sequence is TGTGCCAGCAGCTTGGCAGGCTCTGGAAACACCATATATTTT.